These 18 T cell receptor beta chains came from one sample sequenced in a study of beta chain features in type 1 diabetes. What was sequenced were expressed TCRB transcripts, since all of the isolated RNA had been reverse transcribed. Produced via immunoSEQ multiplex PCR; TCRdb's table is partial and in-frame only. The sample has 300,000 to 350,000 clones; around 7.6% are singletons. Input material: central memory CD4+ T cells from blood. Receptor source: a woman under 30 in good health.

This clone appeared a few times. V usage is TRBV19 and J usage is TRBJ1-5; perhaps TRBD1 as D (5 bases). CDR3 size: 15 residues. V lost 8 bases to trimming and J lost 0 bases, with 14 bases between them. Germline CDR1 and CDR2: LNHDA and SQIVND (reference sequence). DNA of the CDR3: TGTGCCAGTGGGGACTTCCGACTTAGCAATCAGCCCCAGCATTTT. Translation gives CASGDFRLSNQPQHF.

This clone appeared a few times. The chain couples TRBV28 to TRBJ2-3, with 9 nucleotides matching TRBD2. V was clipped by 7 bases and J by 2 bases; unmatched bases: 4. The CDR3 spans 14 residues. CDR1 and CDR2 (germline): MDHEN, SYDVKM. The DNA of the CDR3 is TGTGCCAGCACGGCGGGAGGGGCCACAGATACGCAGTATTTT. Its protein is CASTAGGATDTQYF.

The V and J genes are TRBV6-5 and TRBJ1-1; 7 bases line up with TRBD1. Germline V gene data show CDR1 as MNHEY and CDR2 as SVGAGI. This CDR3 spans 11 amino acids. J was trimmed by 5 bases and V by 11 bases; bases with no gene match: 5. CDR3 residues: CAGSQGTEAFF. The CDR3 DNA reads TGTGCCGGATCACAGGGGACTGAAGCTTTCTTT.

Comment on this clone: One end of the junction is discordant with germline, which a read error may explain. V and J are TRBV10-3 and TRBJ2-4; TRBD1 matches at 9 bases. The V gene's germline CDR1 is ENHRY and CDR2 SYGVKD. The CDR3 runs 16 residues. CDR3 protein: CASSYSGPGQGNIQYF. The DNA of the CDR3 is TGTGCCAGCAGTTACTCCGGGCCGGGACAGGGAAACATTCAGTACTTC.

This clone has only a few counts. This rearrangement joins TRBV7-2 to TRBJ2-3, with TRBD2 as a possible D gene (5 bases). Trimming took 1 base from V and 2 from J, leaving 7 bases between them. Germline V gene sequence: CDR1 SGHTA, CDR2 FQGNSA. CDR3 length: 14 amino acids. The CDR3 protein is CASSLDDYTDTQYF. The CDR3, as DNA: TGTGCCAGCAGCTTAGACGACTACACAGATACGCAGTATTTT.

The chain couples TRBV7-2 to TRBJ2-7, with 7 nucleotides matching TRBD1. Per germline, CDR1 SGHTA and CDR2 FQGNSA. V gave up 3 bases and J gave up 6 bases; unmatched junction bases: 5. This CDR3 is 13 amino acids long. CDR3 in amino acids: CASSFLTGTEQYF. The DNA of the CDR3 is TGTGCCAGCAGCTTCCTGACAGGGACCGAGCAGTACTTC.

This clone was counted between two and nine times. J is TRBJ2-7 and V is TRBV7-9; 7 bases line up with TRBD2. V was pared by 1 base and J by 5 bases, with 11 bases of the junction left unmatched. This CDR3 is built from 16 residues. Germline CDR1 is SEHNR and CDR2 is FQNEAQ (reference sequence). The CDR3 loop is CASSLEVGGVIDEQYF. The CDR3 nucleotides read TGTGCCAGCAGCTTAGAAGTGGGAGGGGTGATTGACGAGCAGTACTTC.

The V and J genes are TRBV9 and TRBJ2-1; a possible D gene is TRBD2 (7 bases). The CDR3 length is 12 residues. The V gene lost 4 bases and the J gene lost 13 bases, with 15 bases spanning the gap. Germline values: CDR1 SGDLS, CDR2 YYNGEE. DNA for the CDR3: TGTGCCAGCAGCCAAGGGGGGACTACTCAGTTCTTC. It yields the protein CASSQGGTTQFF.

CDR3 coding DNA: TGTGCCAGTAGTATAAAGCTAGTAGCGTCCTACGAGCAGTACTTC. It codes for CASSIKLVASYEQYF. The gene calls are TRBV19 and TRBJ2-7, with D possibly matching TRBD2 (5 bases). Germline V gene sequence: CDR1 LNHDA, CDR2 SQIVND (reference sequence). Trimming took off 2 bases at V and 1 base at J, with 12 bases between the two ends. The CDR3 consists of 15 residues.

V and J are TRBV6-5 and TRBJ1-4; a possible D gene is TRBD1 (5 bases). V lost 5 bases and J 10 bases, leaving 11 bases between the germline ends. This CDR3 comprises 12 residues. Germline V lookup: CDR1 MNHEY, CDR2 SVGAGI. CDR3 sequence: CASSRREGKLFF. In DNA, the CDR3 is TGTGCCAGCAGTCGCAGGGAGGGAAAACTGTTTTTT.

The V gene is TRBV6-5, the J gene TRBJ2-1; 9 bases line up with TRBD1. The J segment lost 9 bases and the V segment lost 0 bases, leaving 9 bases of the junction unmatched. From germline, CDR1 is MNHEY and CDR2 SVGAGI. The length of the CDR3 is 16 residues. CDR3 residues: CASSYSAGTGYGEQFF. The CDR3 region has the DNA TGTGCCAGCAGTTACTCAGCCGGGACAGGGTATGGTGAGCAGTTCTTC.

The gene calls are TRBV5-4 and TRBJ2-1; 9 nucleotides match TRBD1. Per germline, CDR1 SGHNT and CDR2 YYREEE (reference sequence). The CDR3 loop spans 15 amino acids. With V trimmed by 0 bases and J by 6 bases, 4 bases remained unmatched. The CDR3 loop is CASSLDRGPVNEQFF. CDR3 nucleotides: TGTGCCAGCAGCTTGGACAGGGGGCCCGTCAATGAGCAGTTCTTC.

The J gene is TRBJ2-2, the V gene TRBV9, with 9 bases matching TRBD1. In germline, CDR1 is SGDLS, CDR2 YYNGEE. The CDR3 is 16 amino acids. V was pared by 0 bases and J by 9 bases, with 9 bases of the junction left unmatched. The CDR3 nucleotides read TGTGCCAGCAGCGTAGGAGGGGACAGGGCTAGGAGGGAGCTGTTTTTT. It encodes CASSVGGDRARRELFF.

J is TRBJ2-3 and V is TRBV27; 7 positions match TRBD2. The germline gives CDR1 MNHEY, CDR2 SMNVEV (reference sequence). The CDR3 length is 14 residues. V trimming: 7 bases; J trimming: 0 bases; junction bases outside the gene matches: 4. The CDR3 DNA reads TGTGCCAGCACCCGCGGGAGTAGCACAGATACGCAGTATTTT. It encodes CASTRGSSTDTQYF.

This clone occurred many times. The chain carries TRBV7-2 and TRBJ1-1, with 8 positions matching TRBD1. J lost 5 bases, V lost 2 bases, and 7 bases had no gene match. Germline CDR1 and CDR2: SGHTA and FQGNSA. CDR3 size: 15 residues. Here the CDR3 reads CASSLSQGATTEAFF. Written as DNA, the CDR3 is TGTGCCAGCAGCTTAAGTCAGGGGGCGACGACTGAAGCTTTCTTT.

The CDR3 loop is CASSFGRGGEQYF. The CDR3, as DNA: TGTGCCAGCAGTTTTGGTCGGGGAGGCGAGCAGTACTTC. The J gene is TRBJ2-7, the V gene TRBV6-5, with D possibly matching TRBD2 (6 bases). Germline V gene lookup returns CDR1 MNHEY and CDR2 SVGAGI. V was shortened by 4 bases and J by 6 bases, with 13 bases between the two germline ends. This CDR3 spans 13 amino acids.

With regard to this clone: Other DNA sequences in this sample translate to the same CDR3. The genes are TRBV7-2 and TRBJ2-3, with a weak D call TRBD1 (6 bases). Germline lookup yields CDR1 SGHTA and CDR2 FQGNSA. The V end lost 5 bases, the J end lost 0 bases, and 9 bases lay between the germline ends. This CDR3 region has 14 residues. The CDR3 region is CASSPGQSTDTQYF. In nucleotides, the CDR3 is TGTGCCAGCAGCCCCGGACAGAGCACAGATACGCAGTATTTT.

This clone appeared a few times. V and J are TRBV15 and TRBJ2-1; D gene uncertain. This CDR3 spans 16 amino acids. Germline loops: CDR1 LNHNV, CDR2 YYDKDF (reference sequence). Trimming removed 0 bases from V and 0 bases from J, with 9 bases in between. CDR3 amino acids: CATSRDGASSYNEQFF. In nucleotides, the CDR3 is TGTGCCACCAGCAGAGACGGCGCGAGCTCCTACAATGAGCAGTTCTTC.